This passage covers 15 T cell receptor beta chains from one sample sequenced in a study of blood T cell repertoires in COVID-19. Sequencing was performed with immunoSEQ multiplex PCR; in TCRdb, only in-frame clones are kept and a portion is missing. The profile covers roughly 300,000 clones, with 80% to 95% appearing a single time and under 20% taken by the ten largest. The sequenced sample was PBMCs or T cells enriched from blood (not recorded which). Receptors were obtained from a young woman who had recovered from COVID-19.

The chain has TRBV4-3 and TRBJ2-2; 7 bases match TRBD1. CDR1 is LGHNA, CDR2 YSLEER, per germline. The CDR3 length is 13 residues. The J segment lost 7 bases and the V segment lost 6 bases, leaving 5 bases of the junction unmatched. The CDR3 DNA follows: TGCGCCAGCAGTTACAGGGGCATCGGGGAGCTGTTTTTT. Amino acids: CASSYRGIGELFF.

J is TRBJ2-1 and V is TRBV12-3 or TRBV12-4; 7 positions match TRBD1. CDR3 size: 13 residues. Trimming removed 6 bases from V and 8 bases from J; junction bases left unmatched: 7. CDR3 residues: CASRTGTWDEQFF. In nucleotides, the CDR3 is TGTGCCAGCAGGACAGGGACGTGGGATGAGCAGTTCTTC.

The CDR3 nucleotides are TGTGCCAGCTCACCAGGACATCTTGATCAGCCCCAGCATTTT. Its translation: CASSPGHLDQPQHF. The chain joins TRBV18 to TRBJ1-5, with TRBD1 as a possible D gene (5 bases). The V end was cut by 2 bases, the J end by 5 bases, with 10 bases between. CDR1 is KGHSH, CDR2 LQKENI, per germline. This CDR3 has 14 amino acids.

The chain carries TRBV10-3 and TRBJ2-7; D unresolved. V lost 4 bases to trimming and J lost 2 bases, with 12 bases between them. Per germline, CDR1 ENHRY and CDR2 SYGVKD. The CDR3 spans 14 residues. CDR3 region: CAISVEPAPYEQYF. The CDR3 nucleotides are TGTGCCATCAGTGTGGAGCCGGCTCCCTACGAGCAGTACTTC.

Notes on this clone: One end of the junction fails to match germline, which may point to a read error. The CDR3 coding sequence is TGTGCCAGCAGGGAAGCCCCAGGGCTTTCCAACTATGGCTACACCTTC. It translates to CASREAPGLSNYGYTF. The chain joins TRBV6-1 to TRBJ1-2; D perhaps matches TRBD1 (5 bases). The length of the CDR3 is 16 residues. Germline assignment: CDR1 MNHNS and CDR2 SASEGT.

The V call is TRBV27, the J call TRBJ2-7; 8 bases agree with TRBD1. The CDR3 is 12 amino acids. The V segment lost 6 bases and the J segment 5 bases; nucleotides outside the gene matches: 3. Germline V lookup: CDR1 MNHEY, CDR2 SMNVEV (reference sequence). DNA of the CDR3: TGTGCCAGCAGGCCCAGGGGGCACGAGCAGTACTTC. It yields the protein CASRPRGHEQYF.

The chain combines TRBV19 with TRBJ2-7; D unclear. Trimming stripped 5 bases from V and 0 bases from J, with 8 bases between. The CDR3 is 13 amino acids. Germline V gene data show CDR1 as LNHDA and CDR2 as SQIVND (reference sequence). CDR3 loop: CASSPPYSYEQYF. The CDR3 DNA sequence: TGTGCCAGTAGTCCCCCTTACTCCTACGAGCAGTACTTC.

J is TRBJ1-3 and V is TRBV6-5, with 9 bases that match TRBD1. The J segment lost 4 bases and the V segment lost 6 bases, leaving 7 bases of the junction unmatched. This CDR3 has 15 amino acids. Germline loops: CDR1 MNHEY, CDR2 SVGAGI. CDR3 amino acids: CASRSDRGSGNTIYF. The CDR3 DNA follows: TGTGCCAGCAGGTCTGACAGGGGGTCGGGAAACACCATATATTTT.

This sequence joins TRBV5-1 and TRBJ1-4; D possibly corresponds to TRBD1 (5 bases). Per the germline V gene, CDR1 is SGHRS and CDR2 is YFSETQ. The CDR3 is 15 residues long. The V end was cut by 4 bases, the J end by 8 bases, with 18 bases between. Here the CDR3 reads CASSPTGGVEEKLFF. The CDR3 nucleotides are TGCGCCAGCAGCCCGACGGGGGGTGTGGAGGAAAAACTGTTTTTT.

The V gene is TRBV28, the J gene TRBJ2-5; unclear D gene. Germline lookup yields CDR1 MDHEN and CDR2 SYDVKM. V shed 5 bases and J shed 3 bases, with 16 bases lying between them. The CDR3 covers 15 residues. CDR3: CASSKETRSKETQYF. Written as DNA, the CDR3 is TGTGCCAGCAGTAAAGAGACACGATCCAAAGAGACCCAGTACTTC.

The sample holds a few counts of this clone. The CDR3 region has the DNA TGTGCTAGTGGTTTGACACAGGGTCGAGCTTATGGCTACACCTTC. Protein product: CASGLTQGRAYGYTF. The V and J genes are TRBV12-5 and TRBJ1-2; maybe TRBD1 (6 bases). Germline V CDR1 and CDR2: LGHNT, FRNRAP. Trimming removed 2 bases at V and 5 bases at J, with 15 bases between. The CDR3 extends over 15 amino acids. Supplemented by reference TRBV12-5 and TRBJ1-2, the full variable domain reads DARVTQTPRHKVTEMGQEVTMRCQPILGHNTVFWYRQTMMQGLELLAYFRNRAPLDDSGMPKDRFSAEMPDATLATLKIQPSEPRDSAVYFCASGLTQGRAYGYTFGSGTRLTVV.

The V gene is TRBV2, the J gene TRBJ1-1; D is possibly TRBD1 (5 bases). The CDR3 loop spans 15 amino acids. Germline assignment: CDR1 SNHLY and CDR2 FYNNEI. Between the trimmed V and J ends, which lost 9 bases and 1 base, there was a span of 18 bases. CDR3 region: CARGLASFWNTEAFF. CDR3 bases: TGTGCCAGGGGACTAGCCTCCTTTTGGAACACTGAAGCTTTCTTT.

The rearrangement uses TRBV27 and TRBJ2-1; D is ambiguous. The length of the CDR3 is 16 residues. Germline V gives CDR1 MNHEY, CDR2 SMNVEV (reference sequence). V gave up 0 bases and J gave up 0 bases, with 9 bases separating them. CDR3 sequence: CASSLSKVSSYNEQFF. CDR3 in DNA: TGTGCCAGCAGTTTATCGAAAGTGAGCTCCTACAATGAGCAGTTCTTC.

A note on this clone: An end of the junction differs from the germline gene, which may be a read error. The chain is built from TRBV27 and TRBJ2-7; 10 bases line up with TRBD1. The CDR3 sequence is 16 residues long. Germline CDR1 MNHEY, CDR2 SMNVEV (reference sequence). Here the CDR3 reads CVSSAPRDRGTYEQYF. CDR3 DNA sequence: TGTGTCAGCAGTGCCCCCCGGGACAGGGGAACCTACGAGCAGTACTTC.

The chain employs TRBV19 and TRBJ2-2; 9 bases map to TRBD2. The germline CDR1 and CDR2 sequences are LNHDA and SQIVND (reference sequence). This CDR3 is 16 amino acids long. J gave up 1 base and V 10 bases, and 10 bases lay outside the gene matches. In nucleotides, the CDR3 is TGTGCCACCCGGCATCGCGGGGGGGGGAACACCGGGGAGCTGTTTTTT. Translating gives CATRHRGGGNTGELFF.